This T cell receptor beta chain emerged from a study of naive and memory T cell subsets. The germline gives CDR1 MNHEY, CDR2 SVGEGT. The CDR3 has 11 amino acids. V shed 3 bases and J shed 7 bases, with 4 bases lying between them. About this clonotype itself: Its cognate antigen is unknown.

Four PCR rounds used nested alpha and beta constant region primers plus the SP2 primer. Alpha and beta constant region primers primed reverse transcription for blood and skin samples. MiXCR, run by TCRdb on the 5' RACE reads, gives a single entry per CDR3 protein. This table holds about 56,000 distinct CDR3 sequences, about 8.3% found once. The library had UMIs added by 3' ligation of an oligonucleotide to TCR cDNA. Adult healthy volunteers gave 2.5 ml peripheral blood for whole-blood RNA. Reverse transcription used DNase-treated unsorted total RNA, aiming for roughly 1 to 1000 ng. Study-level results: Potentially, T cell activation and differentiation skew this RNA-based measurement.

This clonotype originated in a female donor in good health. The rearrangement joins TRBV6-2 or TRBV6-3 to TRBJ2-1; D remains unclear. The CDR3 region is CASSYPNEQFF. DNA for the CDR3: TGTGCCAGCAGTTATCCGAATGAGCAGTTCTTC.